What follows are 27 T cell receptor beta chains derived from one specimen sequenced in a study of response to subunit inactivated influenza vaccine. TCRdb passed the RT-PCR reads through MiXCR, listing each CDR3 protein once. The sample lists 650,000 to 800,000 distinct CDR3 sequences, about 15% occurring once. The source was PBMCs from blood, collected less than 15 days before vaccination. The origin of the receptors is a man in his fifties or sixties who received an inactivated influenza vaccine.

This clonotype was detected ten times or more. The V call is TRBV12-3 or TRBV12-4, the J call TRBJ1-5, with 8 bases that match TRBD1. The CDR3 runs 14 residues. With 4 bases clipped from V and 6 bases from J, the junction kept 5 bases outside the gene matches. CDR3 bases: TGTGCCAGCAGTTCTGGACAGGGAAGTCAGCCCCAGCATTTT. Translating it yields CASSSGQGSQPQHF.

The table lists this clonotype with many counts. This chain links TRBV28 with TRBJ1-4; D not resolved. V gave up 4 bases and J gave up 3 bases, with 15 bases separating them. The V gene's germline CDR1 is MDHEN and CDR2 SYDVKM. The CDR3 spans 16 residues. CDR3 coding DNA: TGTGCCAGCAGTTCCACCGCGGACCAATCTAATGAAAAACTGTTTTTT. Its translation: CASSSTADQSNEKLFF.

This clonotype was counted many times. The CDR3 nucleotides read TGTGCCAGCAGTCCCCAGACAGGGAATCAGCCCCAGCATTTT. It encodes CASSPQTGNQPQHF. V gene TRBV6-1 combines with J gene TRBJ1-5, with 7 bases fitting TRBD1. The germline V gene has CDR1 MNHNS and CDR2 SASEGT. The V gene end was trimmed by 5 bases and the J gene end by 4 bases; junction bases not matched to a gene: 5. The CDR3 consists of 14 residues.

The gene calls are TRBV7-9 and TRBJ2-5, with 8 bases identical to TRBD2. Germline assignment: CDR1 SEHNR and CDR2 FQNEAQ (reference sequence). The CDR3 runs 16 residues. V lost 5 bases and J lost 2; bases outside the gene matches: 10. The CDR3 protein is CASSPGVAGIQETQYF. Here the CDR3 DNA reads TGTGCCAGCAGCCCAGGGGTAGCGGGGATACAAGAGACCCAGTACTTC.

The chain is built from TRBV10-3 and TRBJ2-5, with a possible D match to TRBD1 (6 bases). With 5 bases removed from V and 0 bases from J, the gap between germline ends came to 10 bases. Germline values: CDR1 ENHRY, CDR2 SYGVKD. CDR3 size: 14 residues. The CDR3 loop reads CAISQGHYQETQYF. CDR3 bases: TGTGCCATCAGTCAGGGGCACTACCAAGAGACCCAGTACTTC.

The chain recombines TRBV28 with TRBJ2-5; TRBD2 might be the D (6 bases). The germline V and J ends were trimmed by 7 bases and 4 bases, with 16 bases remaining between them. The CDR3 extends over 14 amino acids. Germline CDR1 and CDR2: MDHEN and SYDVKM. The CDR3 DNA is TGTGCCAGCAAAAAAGGTGGAGGGCGAGAGACCCAGTACTTC. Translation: CASKKGGGRETQYF.

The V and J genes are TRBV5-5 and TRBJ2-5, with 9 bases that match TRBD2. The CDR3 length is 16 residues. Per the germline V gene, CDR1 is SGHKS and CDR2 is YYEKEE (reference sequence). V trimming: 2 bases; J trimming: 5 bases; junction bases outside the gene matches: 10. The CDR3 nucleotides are TGTGCCAGCAGCTTAGGGGTAGCGGGAGTTCCGGAGACCCAGTACTTC. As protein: CASSLGVAGVPETQYF. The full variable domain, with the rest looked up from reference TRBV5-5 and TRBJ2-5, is DAGVTQSPTHLIKTRGQQVTLRCSPISGHKSVSWYQQVLGQGPQFIFQYYEKEERGRGNFPDRFSARQFPNYSSELNVNALLLGDSALYLCASSLGVAGVPETQYFGPGTRLLVL.

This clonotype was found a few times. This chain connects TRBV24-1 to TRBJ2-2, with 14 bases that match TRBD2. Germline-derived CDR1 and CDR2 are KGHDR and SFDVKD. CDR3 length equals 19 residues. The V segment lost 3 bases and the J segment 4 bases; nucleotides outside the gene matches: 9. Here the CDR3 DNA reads TGTGCCACCAGTGATAGATCCGGGACTAGCGGGGGTGTCACCGGGGAGCTGTTTTTT. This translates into CATSDRSGTSGGVTGELFF.

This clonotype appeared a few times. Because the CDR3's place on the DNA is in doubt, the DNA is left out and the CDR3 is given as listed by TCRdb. CDR3: CASSSWGHRNTGELFFF. V usage is TRBV7-9 and J usage is TRBJ2-2; the table's D call TRBD1 went unverified against the DNA. Looked up from germline, CDR1 is SEHNR and CDR2 is FQNEAQ (reference sequence). The CDR3 contains 17 residues when both ends are counted.

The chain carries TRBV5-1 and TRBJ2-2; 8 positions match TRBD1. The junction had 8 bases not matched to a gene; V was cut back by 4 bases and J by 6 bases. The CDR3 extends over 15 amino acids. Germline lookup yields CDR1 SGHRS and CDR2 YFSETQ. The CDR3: CASSEGQGFSGELFF. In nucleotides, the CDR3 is TGCGCCAGCAGCGAAGGACAGGGATTTTCCGGGGAGCTGTTTTTT.

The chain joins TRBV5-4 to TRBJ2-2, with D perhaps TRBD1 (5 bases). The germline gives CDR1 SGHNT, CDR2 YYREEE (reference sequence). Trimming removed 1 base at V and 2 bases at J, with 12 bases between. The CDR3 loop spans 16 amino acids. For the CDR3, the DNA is TGTGCCAGCAGCTTGTGGCAGGGCGCCAACACCGGGGAGCTGTTTTTT. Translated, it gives CASSLWQGANTGELFF. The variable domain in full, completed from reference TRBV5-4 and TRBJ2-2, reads ETGVTQSPTHLIKTRGQQVTLRCSSQSGHNTVSWYQQALGQGPQFIFQYYREEENGRGNFPPRFSGLQFPNYSSELNVNALELDDSALYLCASSLWQGANTGELFFGEGSRLTVL.

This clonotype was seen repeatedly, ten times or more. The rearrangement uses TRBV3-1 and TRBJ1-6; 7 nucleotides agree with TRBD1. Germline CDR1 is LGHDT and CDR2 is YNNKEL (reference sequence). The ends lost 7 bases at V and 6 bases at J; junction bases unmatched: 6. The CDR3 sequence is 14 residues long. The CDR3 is CASTDRASNSPLHF. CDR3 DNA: TGTGCCAGCACCGACAGGGCCTCTAATTCACCCCTCCACTTT.

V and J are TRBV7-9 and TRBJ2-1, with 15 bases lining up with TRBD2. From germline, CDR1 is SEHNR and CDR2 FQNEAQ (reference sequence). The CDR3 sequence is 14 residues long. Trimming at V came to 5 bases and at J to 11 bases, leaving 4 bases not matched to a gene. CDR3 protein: CASSEGLAGGKQFF. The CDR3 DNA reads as TGTGCCAGCAGCGAGGGACTAGCGGGAGGCAAGCAGTTCTTC.

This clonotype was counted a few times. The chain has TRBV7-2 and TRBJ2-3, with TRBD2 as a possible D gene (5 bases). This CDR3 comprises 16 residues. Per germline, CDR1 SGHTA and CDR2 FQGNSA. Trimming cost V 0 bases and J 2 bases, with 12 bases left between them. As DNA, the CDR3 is TGTGCCAGCAGCTTAGCTAGTTCGGGGAACACAGATACGCAGTATTTT. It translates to CASSLASSGNTDTQYF. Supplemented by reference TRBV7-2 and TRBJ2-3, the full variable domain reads GAGVSQSPSNKVTEKGKDVELRCDPISGHTALYWYRQSLGQGLEFLIYFQGNSAPDKSGLPSDRFSAERTGGSVSTLTIQRTQQEDSAVYLCASSLASSGNTDTQYFGPGTRLTVL.

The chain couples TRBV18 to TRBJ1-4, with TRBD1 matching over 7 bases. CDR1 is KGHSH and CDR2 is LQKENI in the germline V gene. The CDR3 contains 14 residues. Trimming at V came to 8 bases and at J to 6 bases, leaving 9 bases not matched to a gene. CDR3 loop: CASNEQGWYEKLFF. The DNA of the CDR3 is TGTGCCAGCAACGAACAGGGGTGGTATGAAAAACTGTTTTTT.

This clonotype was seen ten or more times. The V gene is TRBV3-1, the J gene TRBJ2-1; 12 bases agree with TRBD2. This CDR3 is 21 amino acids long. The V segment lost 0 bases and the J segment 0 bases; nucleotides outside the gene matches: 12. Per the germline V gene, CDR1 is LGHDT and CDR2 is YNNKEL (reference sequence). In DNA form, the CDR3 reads TGTGCCAGCAGCCAAGAGCCCGGACTAGCGGGATTCCAAAGCTCCTACAATGAGCAGTTCTTC. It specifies CASSQEPGLAGFQSSYNEQFF.

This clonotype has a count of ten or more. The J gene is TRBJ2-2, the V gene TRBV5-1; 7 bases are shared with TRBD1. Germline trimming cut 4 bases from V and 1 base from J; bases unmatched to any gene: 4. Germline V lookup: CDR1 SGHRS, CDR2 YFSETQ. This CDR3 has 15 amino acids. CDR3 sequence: CASSQRTGNTGELFF. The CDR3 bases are TGCGCCAGCAGCCAAAGGACAGGGAACACCGGGGAGCTGTTTTTT.

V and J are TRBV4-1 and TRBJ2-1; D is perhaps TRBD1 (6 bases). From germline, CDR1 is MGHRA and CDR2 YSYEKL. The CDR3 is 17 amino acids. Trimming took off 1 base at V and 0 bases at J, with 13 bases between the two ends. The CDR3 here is CASSQGVGQSSYNEQFF. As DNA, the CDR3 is TGCGCCAGCAGCCAAGGAGTTGGACAGAGCTCCTACAATGAGCAGTTCTTC.

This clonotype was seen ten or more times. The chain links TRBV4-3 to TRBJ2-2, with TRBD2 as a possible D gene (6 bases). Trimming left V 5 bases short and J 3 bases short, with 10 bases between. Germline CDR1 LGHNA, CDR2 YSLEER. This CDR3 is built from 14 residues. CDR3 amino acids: CASSAGRYTGELFF. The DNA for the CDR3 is TGCGCCAGCAGCGCAGGGAGGTACACCGGGGAGCTGTTTTTT.

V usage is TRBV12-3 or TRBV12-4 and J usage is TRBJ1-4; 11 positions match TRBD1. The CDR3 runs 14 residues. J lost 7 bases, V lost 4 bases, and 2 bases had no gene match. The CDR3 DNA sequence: TGTGCCAGCAGTTGGACAGGGGGCCTTGAAAAACTGTTTTTT. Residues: CASSWTGGLEKLFF.

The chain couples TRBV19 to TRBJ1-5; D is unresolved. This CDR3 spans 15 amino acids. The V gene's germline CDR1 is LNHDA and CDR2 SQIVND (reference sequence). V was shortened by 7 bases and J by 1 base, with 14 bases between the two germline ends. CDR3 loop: CASTSSALSNQPQHF. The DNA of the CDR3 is TGTGCCAGTACCTCCTCGGCGCTGAGCAATCAGCCCCAGCATTTT.

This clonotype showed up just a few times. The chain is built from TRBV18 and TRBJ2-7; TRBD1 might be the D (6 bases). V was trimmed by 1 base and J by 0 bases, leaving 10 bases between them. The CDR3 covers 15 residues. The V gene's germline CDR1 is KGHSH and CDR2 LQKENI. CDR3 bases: TGTGCCAGCTCACCACGACAGGAGAGCTCCTACGAGCAGTACTTC. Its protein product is CASSPRQESSYEQYF. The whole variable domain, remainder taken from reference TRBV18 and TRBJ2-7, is NAGVMQNPRHLVRRRGQEARLRCSPMKGHSHVYWYRQLPEEGLKFMVYLQKENIIDESGMPKERFSAEFPKEGPSILRIQQVVRGDSAAYFCASSPRQESSYEQYFGPGTRLTVT.

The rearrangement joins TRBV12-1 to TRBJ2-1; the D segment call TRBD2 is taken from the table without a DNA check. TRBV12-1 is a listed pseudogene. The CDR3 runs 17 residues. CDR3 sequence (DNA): TGTGCCAGCAGCTTTCCCCGGACTAGCGGGAGAGAGAATGAGCAGTTCTTC. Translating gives CASSFPRTSGRENEQFF.

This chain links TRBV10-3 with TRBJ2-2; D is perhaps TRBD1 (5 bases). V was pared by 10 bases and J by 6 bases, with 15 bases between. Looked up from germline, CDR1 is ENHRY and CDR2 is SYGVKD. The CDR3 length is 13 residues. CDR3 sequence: CASCPGSPGELFF. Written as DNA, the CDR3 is TGTGCCAGCTGCCCAGGGTCCCCCGGGGAGCTGTTTTTT.

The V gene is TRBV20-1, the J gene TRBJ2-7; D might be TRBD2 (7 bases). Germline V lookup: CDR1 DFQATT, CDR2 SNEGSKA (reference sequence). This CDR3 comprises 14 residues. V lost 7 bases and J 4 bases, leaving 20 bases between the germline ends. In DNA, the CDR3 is TGCAGTGTTCAGCGGGGTCAGGGGTTATACGAGCAGTACTTC. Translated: CSVQRGQGLYEQYF.

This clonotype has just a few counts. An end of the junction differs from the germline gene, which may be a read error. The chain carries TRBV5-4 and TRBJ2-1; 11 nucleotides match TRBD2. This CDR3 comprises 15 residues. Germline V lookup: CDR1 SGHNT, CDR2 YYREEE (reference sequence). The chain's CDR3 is CASSLAGTSGSEQFF. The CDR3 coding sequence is TGTGCCAGCAGCTTGGCCGGGACTAGCGGCAGCGAGCAGTTCTTT.

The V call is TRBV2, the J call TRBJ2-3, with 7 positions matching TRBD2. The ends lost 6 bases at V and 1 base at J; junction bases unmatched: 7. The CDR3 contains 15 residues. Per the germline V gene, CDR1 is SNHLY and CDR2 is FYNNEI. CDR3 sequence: CASSPSAGGTDTQYF. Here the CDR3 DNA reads TGTGCCAGCAGCCCCTCGGCGGGGGGCACAGATACGCAGTATTTT.